The 2 T cell receptor beta chains listed next were all sequenced from one sample in a study of blood T cell repertoires in COVID-19. Repertoires were generated with immunoSEQ multiplex PCR, while TCRdb's copy carries only in-frame clones and drops some. The sample holds 250,000 or so clones; around 88% are singletons and the top ten take roughly 6.3%. What was sequenced was peripheral blood. Every receptor here comes from a young woman with COVID-19, enrolled during active disease.

The chain is built from TRBV11-3 and TRBJ2-2; the match to TRBD1 covers 9 bases. The CDR3 is 15 amino acids. Germline CDR1 SGHNT, CDR2 YENEEA. Trimming at V came to 8 bases and at J to 2 bases, leaving 6 bases not matched to a gene. The CDR3 nucleotides read TGTGCCAGCGCCGGGACAGGGATAAACACCGGGGAGCTGTTTTTT. It translates to CASAGTGINTGELFF.

This chain connects TRBV27 to TRBJ2-1; 8 bases line up with TRBD2. Per germline, CDR1 MNHEY and CDR2 SMNVEV (reference sequence). The CDR3 has 18 residues. Trimming removed 5 bases from V and 7 bases from J; junction bases left unmatched: 19. CDR3 in amino acids: CASSPLAGTRPEGNEQFF. As DNA, the CDR3 is TGTGCCAGCAGTCCCCTGGCCGGGACTAGACCGGAGGGGAATGAGCAGTTCTTC.